Presented here are 4 T cell receptor beta chains from one specimen sequenced in a study of blood T cell repertoires in COVID-19. Sequencing was performed with immunoSEQ multiplex PCR; in TCRdb, only in-frame clones are kept and a portion is missing. The profile shows roughly 190,000 clones, about 80% of them singletons. Sequencing was done on a sample of peripheral blood. These receptors were collected from a man aged 25 to 40 with active or convalescent COVID-19.

V and J are TRBV3-1 (or the pseudogene TRBV3-2) and TRBJ2-7, with D possibly matching TRBD2 (5 bases). CDR3 length: 15 residues. Trimming pared 1 base from V and 2 bases from J, leaving 12 bases between. CDR1 and CDR2 (germline): LGHDT, YNNKEL (reference sequence). This chain's CDR3 is CASSQVWENTYEQYF. DNA of the CDR3: TGTGCCAGCAGCCAAGTGTGGGAGAACACCTACGAGCAGTACTTC.

This chain links TRBV6-4 with TRBJ1-6, with 8 bases matching TRBD1. The trim removed 5 bases at V and 9 bases at J, leaving 6 bases unmatched. This CDR3 has 14 amino acids. Germline CDR1 and CDR2: MRHNA and SNTAGT. Here the CDR3 reads CASSPRTGISPLHF. The CDR3 nucleotides read TGTGCCAGCAGTCCTAGGACAGGGATTTCACCCCTCCACTTT.

The gene calls are TRBV10-3 and TRBJ1-4; D uncertain. The CDR3 is 16 amino acids. V dropped 6 bases and J dropped 5 bases, with 19 bases sitting between them. CDR1 and CDR2 from the germline V gene are ENHRY and SYGVKD. This chain's CDR3 is CAIRSEEGGVNEKLFF. The CDR3 DNA sequence: TGTGCCATCAGATCCGAGGAAGGCGGTGTAAATGAAAAACTGTTTTTT.

V gene TRBV5-1 combines with J gene TRBJ2-7; D perhaps matches TRBD1 (5 bases). Per germline, CDR1 SGHRS and CDR2 YFSETQ. CDR3 size: 16 residues. V was shortened by 5 bases and J by 1 base, with 19 bases between the two germline ends. This CDR3 reads CASRSPFGHASYEQYV. The DNA for the CDR3 is TGCGCCAGCAGATCCCCGTTCGGACACGCTTCCTACGAGCAGTACGTC.